These T cell receptor beta chains were read from a single sample in a study of T cell responses to AZD1222 COVID-19 vaccine. Sequencing was performed with immunoSEQ multiplex PCR; in TCRdb, only in-frame clones are kept and a portion is missing. Of 160,000 or so clones listed, 88% are singletons. The sample was peripheral blood, taken after recovery from COVID-19. The receptors come from an adult who had recovered from COVID-19. CDR3s include the opening cysteine and the closing phenylalanine or tryptophan. The D gene is left open where the match is weak. Expanded clones get a size class; other rows say once, few or many, or leave the size out.

size: NA
J: TRBJ1-1
V: TRBV5-4
D: TRBD1
CDR3: CASSAGGRTGGTEAFF
DNA: TGTGCCAGCAGCGCGGGGGGAAGGACAGGGGGAACTGAAGCTTTCTTT

size: NA
J: TRBJ2-7
V: TRBV19
D: NA
CDR3: CASSPTQVAYEQYF
DNA: TGTGCCAGTAGTCCTACACAGGTCGCCTACGAGCAGTACTTC

size: NA
J: TRBJ1-1
V: TRBV10-2
D: NA
CDR3: CASSILGGAEAFF
DNA: TGCGCCAGCAGCATCTTAGGAGGCGCTGAAGCTTTCTTT

size: NA
J: TRBJ2-3
V: TRBV28
D: TRBD1
CDR3: CASSLYGTGEEGTDTQYF
DNA: TGTGCCAGCAGTTTATACGGTACAGGGGAAGAGGGCACAGATACGCAGTATTTT

size: NA
J: TRBJ2-7
V: TRBV7-2
D: NA
CDR3: CASSSPTEYYEQYF
DNA: TGTGCCAGCAGCTCCCCGACAGAGTACTACGAGCAGTACTTC

size: NA
J: TRBJ2-7
V: TRBV2
D: NA
CDR3: CASSVNREDEQYF
DNA: TGTGCCAGCAGTGTAAACAGGGAGGACGAGCAGTACTTC

size: NA
J: TRBJ2-1
V: TRBV19
D: NA
CDR3: CASSFIPGWDEQFF
DNA: TGTGCCAGTAGTTTCATCCCGGGGTGGGATGAGCAGTTCTTC

size: once
J: TRBJ2-4
V: TRBV6-5
D: NA
CDR3: CASSRASENIQYF
DNA: TGTGCCAGCAGTCGGGCCTCCGAGAACATTCAGTACTTC

size: NA
J: TRBJ2-7
V: TRBV4-2
D: TRBD2
CDR3: CASSQDGTSGAYEQYF
DNA: TGTGCCAGCAGCCAAGACGGTACTAGCGGGGCCTACGAGCAGTACTTC

size: NA
J: TRBJ1-5
V: TRBV19
D: NA
CDR3: CASSIDSYGNQPQHF
DNA: TGTGCCAGTAGTATCGACAGTTATGGCAATCAGCCCCAGCATTTT

size: once
J: TRBJ1-2
V: TRBV13
D: TRBD1
CDR3: CASSFQLSGTGAFNYGYTF
DNA: TGTGCCAGCAGCTTCCAGCTTAGCGGGACAGGGGCATTTAACTATGGCTACACCTTC

size: NA
J: TRBJ1-1
V: TRBV13
D: NA
CDR3: CASSPGQMNTEAFF
DNA: TGTGCCAGCAGCCCTGGACAGATGAACACTGAAGCTTTCTTT

size: NA
J: TRBJ1-6
V: TRBV5-6
D: NA
CDR3: CASSLSVGSPLHF
DNA: TGTGCCAGCAGCTTGTCCGTGGGTTCACCCCTCCACTTT

size: once
J: TRBJ2-4
V: TRBV2
D: TRBD1
CDR3: CASSLGQGENIQYF
DNA: TGTGCCAGCAGCCTCGGACAGGGGGAAAACATTCAGTACTTC

size: NA
J: TRBJ2-7
V: TRBV7-3
D: TRBD2
CDR3: CASSQGLAYEQYF
DNA: TGTGCCAGCAGCCAAGGACTAGCCTACGAGCAGTACTTC

size: NA
J: TRBJ1-1
V: TRBV18
D: NA
CDR3: CASSIPGHKNTEAFF
DNA: TGTGCCAGCTCAATCCCGGGACATAAGAACACTGAAGCTTTCTTT

size: NA
J: TRBJ2-7
V: TRBV27
D: NA
CDR3: CASSLYPTRTGEDEQYF
DNA: TGTGCCAGCAGTCTTTATCCGACCCGGACGGGCGAGGACGAGCAGTACTTC

size: NA
J: TRBJ1-1
V: TRBV5-4
D: NA
CDR3: CASSLPGRMNTEAFF
DNA: TGTGCCAGCAGCTTACCCGGACGGATGAACACTGAAGCTTTCTTT

size: NA
J: TRBJ1-3
V: TRBV10-3
D: NA
CDR3: CAISEYGNTIYF
DNA: TGTGCCATCAGTGAGTATGGAAACACCATATATTTT

size: NA
J: TRBJ2-1
V: TRBV24-1
D: TRBD2
CDR3: CATELAGGLIYKNEQFF
DNA: TGTGCCACCGAACTAGCGGGGGGCCTCATTTATAAAAATGAGCAGTTCTTC

size: NA
J: TRBJ1-2
V: TRBV28
D: NA
CDR3: CASSLGFRLIYGYTF
DNA: TGTGCCAGCAGTTTGGGGTTCCGTCTCATCTATGGCTACACCTTC

size: NA
J: TRBJ2-7
V: TRBV27
D: NA
CDR3: CASSPPRHVRNSYEQYF
DNA: TGTGCCAGCAGTCCGCCCCGACACGTTCGGAACTCCTACGAGCAGTACTTC

size: NA
J: TRBJ2-3
V: TRBV6-6
D: NA
CDR3: CASTLGGNADTQYF
DNA: TGTGCCAGCACCTTAGGCGGGAACGCAGATACGCAGTATTTT

size: once
J: TRBJ1-1
V: TRBV10-3
D: NA
CDR3: CAISESVTEAFF
DNA: TGTGCCATCAGTGAGTCCGTCACTGAAGCTTTCTTT

size: once
J: TRBJ1-3
V: TRBV12-3/TRBV12-4
D: NA
CDR3: CASVSLAGNTIYF
DNA: TGTGCCAGCGTCAGTTTGGCTGGAAACACCATATATTTT

size: NA
J: TRBJ2-2
V: TRBV5-1
D: TRBD1
CDR3: CASSPRTGDTGELFF
DNA: TGCGCCAGCAGCCCCCGGACAGGGGACACCGGGGAGCTGTTTTTT

size: once
J: TRBJ2-7
V: TRBV27
D: NA
CDR3: CASSFRQTYEQYF
DNA: TGTGCCAGCAGTTTTAGGCAGACCTACGAGCAGTACTTC

size: NA
J: TRBJ2-1
V: TRBV10-3
D: NA
CDR3: CAIRQPGFQEGSYNEQFF
DNA: TGTGCCATCAGGCAGCCGGGGTTCCAAGAGGGCTCCTACAATGAGCAGTTCTTC

size: NA
J: TRBJ2-1
V: TRBV5-4
D: NA
CDR3: CASSAGSGTPNEQFF
DNA: TGTGCCAGCAGCGCCGGATCGGGGACTCCTAATGAGCAGTTCTTC

size: NA
J: TRBJ1-2
V: TRBV7-9
D: NA
CDR3: CASSSVTSSYGYTF
DNA: TGTGCCAGCAGCTCCGTCACCAGTAGCTATGGCTACACCTTC

size: NA
J: TRBJ2-7
V: TRBV7-9
D: TRBD2
CDR3: CASSRTGGAGSYEQYF
DNA: TGTGCCAGCAGCCGGACCGGGGGGGCTGGGTCCTACGAGCAGTACTTC